Each of the 4 T cell receptor beta chains below was sequenced from the same sample in a study of T cell changes during pregnancy in multiple sclerosis. Here immunoSEQ multiplex PCR was the method, and the copy in TCRdb shows in-frame clones only, minus some. The sample consists of about 57,000 clones, about 91% of them appearing once. The input for sequencing was peripheral blood, taken after pregnancy. Receptors originate from a female donor in good health, enrolled as a control in a pregnancy study.

V usage is TRBV27 and J usage is TRBJ2-7; D perhaps matches TRBD1 (6 bases). The CDR3 is 17 residues long. The germline V gene encodes CDR1 MNHEY and CDR2 SMNVEV (reference sequence). The V end lost 4 bases, the J end lost 2 bases, and 21 bases lay between the germline ends. CDR3 in amino acids: CASSSYDSYRDPYEQYF. The CDR3 DNA is TGTGCCAGCAGTTCCTACGACAGCTACAGGGACCCCTACGAGCAGTACTTC.

The rearrangement links TRBV6-5 to TRBJ1-2; 7 nucleotides line up with TRBD1. CDR3 length equals 13 residues. Unmatched junction bases numbered 6, after V lost 6 bases and J lost 5 bases. Germline V gives CDR1 MNHEY, CDR2 SVGAGI. The CDR3 loop is CASSTGTVYGYTF. Written as DNA, the CDR3 is TGTGCCAGCAGCACCGGGACAGTTTATGGCTACACCTTC.

The chain carries TRBV29-1 and TRBJ2-1; the match to TRBD2 covers 7 bases. J was trimmed by 1 base and V by 5 bases; bases with no gene match: 5. CDR3 length: 14 amino acids. In germline, CDR1 is SQVTM, CDR2 ANQGSEA. CDR3 in DNA: TGCAGCGTTCGCCGACTAGCTTCCTACAATGAGCAGTTCTTC. It translates to CSVRRLASYNEQFF.

The J gene is TRBJ2-1, the V gene TRBV29-1; TRBD1 is a possible D gene (6 bases). Germline V gene lookup returns CDR1 SQVTM and CDR2 ANQGSEA. CDR3 length: 16 amino acids. V lost 6 bases to trimming and J lost 0 bases, with 18 bases between them. CDR3 amino acids: CSVRFRDTSSYNEQFF. The CDR3 coding sequence is TGCAGCGTAAGATTTAGGGACACGAGCTCCTACAATGAGCAGTTCTTC.